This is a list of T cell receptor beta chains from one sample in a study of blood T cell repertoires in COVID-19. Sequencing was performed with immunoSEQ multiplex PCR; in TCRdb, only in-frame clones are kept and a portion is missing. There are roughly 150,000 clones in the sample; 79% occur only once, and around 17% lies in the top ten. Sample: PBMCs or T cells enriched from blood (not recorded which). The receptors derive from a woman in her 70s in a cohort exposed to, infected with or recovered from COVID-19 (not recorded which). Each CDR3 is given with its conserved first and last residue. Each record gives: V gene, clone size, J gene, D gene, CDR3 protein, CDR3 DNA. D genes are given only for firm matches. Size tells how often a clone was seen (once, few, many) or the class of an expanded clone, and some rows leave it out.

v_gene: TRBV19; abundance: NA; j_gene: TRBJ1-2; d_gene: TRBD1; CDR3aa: CASSTQWTGVYGYTF; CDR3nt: TGTGCCAGTAGTACCCAATGGACAGGGGTTTATGGCTACACCTTC
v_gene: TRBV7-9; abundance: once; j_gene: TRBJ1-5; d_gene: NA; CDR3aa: CASSLDQGYQPQHF; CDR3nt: TGTGCCAGCAGCTTAGATCAGGGTTACCAGCCCCAGCATTTT
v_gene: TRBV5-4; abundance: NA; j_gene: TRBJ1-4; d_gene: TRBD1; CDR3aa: CASSTQGLEEKLFF; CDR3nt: TGTGCCAGCAGCACACAGGGGTTGGAGGAAAAACTGTTTTTT
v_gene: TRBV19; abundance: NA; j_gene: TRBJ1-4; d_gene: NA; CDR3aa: CASSMTDRRREKLFF; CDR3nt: TGTGCCAGTAGTATGACGGACAGAAGAAGAGAAAAACTGTTTTTT
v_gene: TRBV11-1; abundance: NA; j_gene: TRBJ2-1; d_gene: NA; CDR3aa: CASSLARYNEQFF; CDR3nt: TGTGCCAGCAGCTTAGCGAGGTACAATGAGCAGTTCTTC
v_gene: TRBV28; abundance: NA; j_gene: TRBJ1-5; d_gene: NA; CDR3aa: CASTSTGSNQPQHF; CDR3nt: TGTGCCAGCACCTCAACGGGTAGCAATCAGCCCCAGCATTTT
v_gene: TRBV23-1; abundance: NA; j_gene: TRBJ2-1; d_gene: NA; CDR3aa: CASGNGQRDKGSYNEQFF; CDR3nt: TGCGCCAGTGGGAACGGACAGCGGGACAAAGGTTCCTACAATGAGCAGTTCTTC
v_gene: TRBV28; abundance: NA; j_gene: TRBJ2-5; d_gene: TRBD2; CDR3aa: CASSSGLAGVGETQYF; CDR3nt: TGTGCCAGCAGCTCGGGACTAGCGGGAGTGGGGGAGACCCAGTACTTC
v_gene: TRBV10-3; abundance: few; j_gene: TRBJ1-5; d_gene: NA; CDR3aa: CAISDPTERSQPQHF; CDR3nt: TGTGCCATCAGTGATCCGACAGAACGGAGTCAGCCCCAGCATTTT
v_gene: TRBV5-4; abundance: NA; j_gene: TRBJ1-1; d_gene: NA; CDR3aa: CASSVDGTNTEAFF; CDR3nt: TGTGCCAGCAGTGTGGACGGGACTAACACTGAAGCTTTCTTT
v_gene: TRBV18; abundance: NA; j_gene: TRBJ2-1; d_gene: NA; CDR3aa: CASSPQQGTYNEQFF; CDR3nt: TGTGCCAGCTCACCACAGCAGGGTACCTACAATGAGCAGTTCTTC
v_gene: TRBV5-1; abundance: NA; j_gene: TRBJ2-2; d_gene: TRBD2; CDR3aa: CASAPSGRAYGRTGELFF; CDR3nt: TGCGCCAGCGCACCTAGCGGGAGGGCCTATGGAAGGACCGGGGAGCTGTTTTTT
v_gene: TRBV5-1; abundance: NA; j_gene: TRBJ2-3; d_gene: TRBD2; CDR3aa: CASSLEAGGTDTQYF; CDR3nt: TGCGCCAGCAGCTTGGAAGCGGGAGGGACAGATACGCAGTATTTT
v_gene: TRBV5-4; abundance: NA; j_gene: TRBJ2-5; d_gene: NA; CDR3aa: CASSQGGRGETQYF; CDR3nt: TGTGCCAGCAGCCAGGGGGGCCGCGGAGAGACCCAGTACTTC
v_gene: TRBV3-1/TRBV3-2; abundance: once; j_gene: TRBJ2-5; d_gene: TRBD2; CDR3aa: CASSSDWEGPLKETQYF; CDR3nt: TGTGCCAGCAGTTCTGATTGGGAGGGACCTCTAAAAGAGACCCAGTACTTC
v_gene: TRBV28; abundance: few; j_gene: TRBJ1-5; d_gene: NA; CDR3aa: CASSPSQYQPQHF; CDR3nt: TGTGCCAGCAGTCCTAGCCAGTATCAGCCCCAGCATTTT
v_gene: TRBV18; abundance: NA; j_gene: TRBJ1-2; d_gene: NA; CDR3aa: CASSPSVANYGYTF; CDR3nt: TGTGCCAGCTCACCATCAGTCGCTAACTATGGCTACACCTTC
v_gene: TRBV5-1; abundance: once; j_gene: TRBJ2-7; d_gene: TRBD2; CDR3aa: CASSLAGTSGRMNEQYF; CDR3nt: TGCGCCAGCAGCTTAGCCGGGACTAGCGGGAGAATGAACGAGCAGTACTTC
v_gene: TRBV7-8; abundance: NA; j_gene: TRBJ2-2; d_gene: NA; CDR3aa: CASSLKDYTTGELFF; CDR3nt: TGTGCCAGCAGCTTAAAGGACTACACCACCGGGGAGCTGTTTTTT
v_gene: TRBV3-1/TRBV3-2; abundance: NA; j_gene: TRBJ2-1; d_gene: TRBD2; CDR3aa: CASSQALGLAGGDEQFF; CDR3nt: TGTGCCAGCAGCCAAGCCTTAGGACTAGCGGGAGGTGATGAGCAGTTCTTC
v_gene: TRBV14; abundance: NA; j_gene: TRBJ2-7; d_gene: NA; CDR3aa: CASSQDQGLVQYF; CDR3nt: TGTGCCAGCAGCCAAGATCAGGGCCTGGTGCAGTACTTC
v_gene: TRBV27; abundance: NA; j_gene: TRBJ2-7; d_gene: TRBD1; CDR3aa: CASSFKGTGSSYEQYF; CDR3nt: TGTGCCAGCAGTTTCAAGGGGACAGGGAGCTCCTACGAGCAGTACTTC
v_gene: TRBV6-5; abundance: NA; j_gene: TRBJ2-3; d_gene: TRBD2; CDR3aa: CASRRTSGSTDTQYF; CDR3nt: TGTGCCAGCAGGCGGACTAGCGGCAGCACAGATACGCAGTATTTT
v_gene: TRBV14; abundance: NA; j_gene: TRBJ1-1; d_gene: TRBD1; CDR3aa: CASTGLTGGAEKNTEAFF; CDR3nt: TGTGCCAGCACGGGCCTTACAGGGGGCGCGGAAAAGAACACTGAAGCTTTCTTT
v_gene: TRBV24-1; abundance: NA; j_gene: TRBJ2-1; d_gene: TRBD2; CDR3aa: CATSETSGRANEQFF; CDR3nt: TGTGCCACCAGTGAGACTAGCGGGAGGGCCAATGAGCAGTTCTTC
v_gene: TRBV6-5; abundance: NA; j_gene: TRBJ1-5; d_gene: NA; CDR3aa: CASSRPGESNQPQHF; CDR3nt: TGTGCCAGCAGTAGGCCAGGGGAGAGCAATCAGCCCCAGCATTTT
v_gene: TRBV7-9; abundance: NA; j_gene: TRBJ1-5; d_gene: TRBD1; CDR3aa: CASSANRGIHQPQHF; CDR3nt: TGTGCCAGCAGCGCGAACAGGGGGATTCATCAGCCCCAGCATTTT
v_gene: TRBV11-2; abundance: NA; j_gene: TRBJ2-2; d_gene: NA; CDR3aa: CASSLESQGTGELFF; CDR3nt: TGTGCCAGCAGCTTAGAGTCACAGGGAACCGGGGAGCTGTTTTTT
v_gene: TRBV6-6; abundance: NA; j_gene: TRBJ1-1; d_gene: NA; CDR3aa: CASTHGQTMNTEAFF; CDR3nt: TGTGCCAGCACCCATGGACAGACCATGAACACTGAAGCTTTCTTT
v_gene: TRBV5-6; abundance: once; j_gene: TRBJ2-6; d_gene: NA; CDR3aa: CASSLRGSSSGANVLTF; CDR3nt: TGTGCCAGCAGCTTGAGGGGTTCGTCCTCTGGGGCCAACGTCCTGACTTTC
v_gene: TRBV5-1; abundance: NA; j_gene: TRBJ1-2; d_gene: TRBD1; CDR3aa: CASSQTGVDGYTF; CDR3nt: TGCGCCAGCAGTCAGACAGGGGTGGATGGCTACACCTTC
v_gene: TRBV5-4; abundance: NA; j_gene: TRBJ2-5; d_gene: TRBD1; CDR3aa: CASSAGQAEGTQYF; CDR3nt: TGTGCCAGCAGCGCGGGACAGGCCGAAGGGACCCAGTACTTC
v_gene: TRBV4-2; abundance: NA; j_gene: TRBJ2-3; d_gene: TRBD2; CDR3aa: CASSQAPYGGGTDTQYF; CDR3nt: TGTGCCAGCAGCCAAGCCCCCTACGGGGGGGGCACAGATACGCAGTATTTT
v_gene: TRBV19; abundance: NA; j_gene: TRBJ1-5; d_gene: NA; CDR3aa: CASSIQGISNQPQHF; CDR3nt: TGTGCCAGTAGTATCCAGGGGATTAGCAATCAGCCCCAGCATTTT
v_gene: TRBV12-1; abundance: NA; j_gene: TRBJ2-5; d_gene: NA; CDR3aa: CASSMGQGALTQYF; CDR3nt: TGTGCCAGCAGCATGGGACAGGGGGCGTTGACCCAGTACTTC
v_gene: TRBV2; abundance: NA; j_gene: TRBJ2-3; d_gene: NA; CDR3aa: CASTGDTSSYTQYF; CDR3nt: TGTGCCAGTACTGGGGATACTAGCTCATATACGCAGTATTTT
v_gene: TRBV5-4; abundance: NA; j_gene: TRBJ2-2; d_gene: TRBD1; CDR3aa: CASSYGQAGELFF; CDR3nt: TGTGCCAGCAGCTACGGACAGGCCGGGGAGCTGTTTTTT
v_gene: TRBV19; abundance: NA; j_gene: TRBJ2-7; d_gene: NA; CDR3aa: CASSAGAGASYEQYF; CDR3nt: TGTGCCAGTAGTGCCGGGGCAGGGGCGTCCTACGAGCAGTACTTC
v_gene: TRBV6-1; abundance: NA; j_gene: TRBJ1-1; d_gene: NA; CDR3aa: CASSGPRAGNALLQRAAFF; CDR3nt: TGTGCCAGCAGTGGCCCGAGGGCAGGCAATGCGCTATTACAGAGGGCAGCTTTCTTT
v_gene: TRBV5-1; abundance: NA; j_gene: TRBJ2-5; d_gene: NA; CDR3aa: CASSLLGTEQETQYF; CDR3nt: TGCGCCAGCAGCTTGTTAGGTACAGAGCAAGAGACCCAGTACTTC
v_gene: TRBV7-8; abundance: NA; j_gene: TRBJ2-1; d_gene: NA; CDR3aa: CASSLTISRRRSSYNEQFF; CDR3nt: TGTGCCAGCAGCCTAACGATCAGCCGCCGGCGGAGCTCCTACAATGAGCAGTTCTTC
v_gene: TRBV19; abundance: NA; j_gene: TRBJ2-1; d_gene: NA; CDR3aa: CASSPTGNSYNEQFF; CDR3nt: TGTGCCAGTAGTCCCACAGGGAACTCCTACAATGAGCAGTTCTTC
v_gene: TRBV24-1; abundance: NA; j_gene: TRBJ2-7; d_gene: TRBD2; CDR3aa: CATSDPSAGATEQYF; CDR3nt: TGTGCCACCAGTGATCCGTCGGCGGGAGCAACCGAGCAGTACTTC
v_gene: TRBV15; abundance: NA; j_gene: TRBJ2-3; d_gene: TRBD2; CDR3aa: CATSSRTSRGTDTQYF; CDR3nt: TGTGCCACCAGCAGTAGGACTAGTAGGGGCACAGATACGCAGTATTTT
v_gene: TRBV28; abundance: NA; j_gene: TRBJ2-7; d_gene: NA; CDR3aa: CASSLSPSYEQYF; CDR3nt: TGTGCCAGCAGTTTGTCCCCATCCTACGAGCAGTACTTC
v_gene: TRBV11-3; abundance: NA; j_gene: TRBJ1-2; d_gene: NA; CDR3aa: CASSHGHLYGYTF; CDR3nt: TGTGCCAGCAGCCACGGACACTTATATGGCTACACCTTC
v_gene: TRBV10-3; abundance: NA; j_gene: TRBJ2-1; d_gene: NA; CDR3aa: CAIRDSYNEQFF; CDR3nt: TGTGCCATCAGGGACAGCTACAATGAGCAGTTCTTC
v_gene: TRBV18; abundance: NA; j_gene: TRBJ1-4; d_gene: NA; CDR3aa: CASSPPSRFNEKLFF; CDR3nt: TGTGCCAGCTCACCACCGAGCAGGTTCAATGAAAAACTGTTTTTT
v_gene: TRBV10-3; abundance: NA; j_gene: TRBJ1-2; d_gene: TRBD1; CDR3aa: CAITPATGAFYGYTF; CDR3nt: TGTGCCATCACCCCTGCGACAGGGGCATTCTATGGCTACACCTTC